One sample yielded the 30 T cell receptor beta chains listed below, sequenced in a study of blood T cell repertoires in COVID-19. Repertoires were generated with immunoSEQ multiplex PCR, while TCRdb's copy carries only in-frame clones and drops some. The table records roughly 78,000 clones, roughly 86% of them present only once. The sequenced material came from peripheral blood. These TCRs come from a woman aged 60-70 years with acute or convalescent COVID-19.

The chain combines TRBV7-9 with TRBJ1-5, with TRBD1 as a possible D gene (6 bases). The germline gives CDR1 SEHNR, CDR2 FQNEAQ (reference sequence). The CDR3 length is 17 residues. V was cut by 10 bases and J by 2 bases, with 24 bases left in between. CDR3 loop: CANPHGRGQHRNQPQHF. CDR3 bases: TGTGCCAACCCTCACGGCAGGGGACAACATCGCAATCAGCCCCAGCATTTT.

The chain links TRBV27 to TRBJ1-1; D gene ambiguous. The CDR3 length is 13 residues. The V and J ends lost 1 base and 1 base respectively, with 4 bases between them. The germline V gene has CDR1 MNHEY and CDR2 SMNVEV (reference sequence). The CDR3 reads CASSLYGNTEAFF. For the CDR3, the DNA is TGTGCCAGCAGTTTATACGGGAACACTGAAGCTTTCTTT.

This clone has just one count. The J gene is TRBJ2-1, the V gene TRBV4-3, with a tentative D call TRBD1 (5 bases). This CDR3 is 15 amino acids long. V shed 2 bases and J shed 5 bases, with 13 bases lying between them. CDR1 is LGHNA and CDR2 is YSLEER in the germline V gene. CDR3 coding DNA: TGCGCCAGCAGCCAACGCTTCGACAGAAACAATGAGCAGTTCTTC. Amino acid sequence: CASSQRFDRNNEQFF.

The CDR3 nucleotides read TGTGCCAGCAGCAAGGGGGAGAGGGGTGAGCAGTTCTTC. Translated: CASSKGERGEQFF. V is TRBV5-8 and J is TRBJ2-1; TRBD1 is a possible D gene (6 bases). Germline loops: CDR1 SGHTS, CDR2 YDEGEE. The CDR3 consists of 13 residues. Trimming pared 4 bases from V and 9 bases from J, leaving 14 bases between.

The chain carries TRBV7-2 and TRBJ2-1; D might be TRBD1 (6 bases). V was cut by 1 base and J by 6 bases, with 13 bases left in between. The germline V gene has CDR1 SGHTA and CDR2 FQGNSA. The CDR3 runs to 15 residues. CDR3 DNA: TGTGCCAGCAGCTTAGGGGTCAGGGGTGTCAATGAGCAGTTCTTC. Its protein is CASSLGVRGVNEQFF.

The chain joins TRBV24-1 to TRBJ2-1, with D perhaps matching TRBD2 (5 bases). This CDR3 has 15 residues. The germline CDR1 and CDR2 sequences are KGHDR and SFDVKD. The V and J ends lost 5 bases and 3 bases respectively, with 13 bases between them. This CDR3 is CATSAIGRDYNEQFF. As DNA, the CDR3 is TGTGCCACCAGTGCCATTGGACGGGACTACAATGAGCAGTTCTTC.

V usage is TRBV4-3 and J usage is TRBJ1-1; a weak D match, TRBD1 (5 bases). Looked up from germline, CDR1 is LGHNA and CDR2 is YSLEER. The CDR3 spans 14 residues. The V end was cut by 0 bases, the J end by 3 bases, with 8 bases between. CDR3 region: CASSQEGTYTEAFF. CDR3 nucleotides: TGCGCCAGCAGCCAAGAGGGGACTTACACTGAAGCTTTCTTT.

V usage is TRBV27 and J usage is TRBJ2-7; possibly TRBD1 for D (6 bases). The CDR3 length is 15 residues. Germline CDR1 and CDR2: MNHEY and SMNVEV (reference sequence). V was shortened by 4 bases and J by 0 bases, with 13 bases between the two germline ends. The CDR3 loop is CASSSDRSLSYEQYF. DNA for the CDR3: TGTGCCAGCAGTTCAGACAGGTCCCTCTCCTACGAGCAGTACTTC.

CDR3: CASSDHQGVGNQPQHF. The CDR3 nucleotides read TGTGCCAGCAGCGATCACCAGGGGGTTGGCAATCAGCCCCAGCATTTT. The chain links TRBV6-2 or TRBV6-3 to TRBJ1-5; TRBD1 agrees at 7 bases. Trimming cost V 6 bases and J 2 bases; bases outside gene matches: 10. Germline CDR1 and CDR2: MNHEY and SVGEGT. The CDR3 is made up of 16 amino acids.

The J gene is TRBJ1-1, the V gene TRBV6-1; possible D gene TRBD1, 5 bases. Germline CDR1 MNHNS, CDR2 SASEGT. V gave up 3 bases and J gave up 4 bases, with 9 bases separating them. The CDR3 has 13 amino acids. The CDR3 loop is CASSDLGGTEAFF. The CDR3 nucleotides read TGTGCCAGCAGTGATTTGGGGGGCACTGAAGCTTTCTTT.

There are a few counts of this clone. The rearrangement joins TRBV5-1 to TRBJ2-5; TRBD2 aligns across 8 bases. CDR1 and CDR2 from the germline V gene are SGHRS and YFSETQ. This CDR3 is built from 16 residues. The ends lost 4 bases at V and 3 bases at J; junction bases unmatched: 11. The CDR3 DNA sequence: TGCGCCAGCAGCGCGGGCGTCGGGAGGGACAAAGAGACCCAGTACTTC. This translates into CASSAGVGRDKETQYF.

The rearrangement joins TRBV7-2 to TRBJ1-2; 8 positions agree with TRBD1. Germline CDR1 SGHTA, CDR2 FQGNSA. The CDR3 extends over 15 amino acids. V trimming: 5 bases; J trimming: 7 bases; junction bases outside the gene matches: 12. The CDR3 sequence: CASSPTTSQGAGYTF. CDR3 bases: TGTGCCAGCAGCCCTACTACTTCGCAGGGGGCTGGCTACACCTTC.

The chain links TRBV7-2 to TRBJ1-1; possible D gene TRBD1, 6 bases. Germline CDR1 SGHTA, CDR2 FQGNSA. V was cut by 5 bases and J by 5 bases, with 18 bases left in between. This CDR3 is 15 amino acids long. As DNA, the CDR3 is TGTGCCAGCAGCCCCAGAGGGGGATACGGAACTGAAGCTTTCTTT. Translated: CASSPRGGYGTEAFF.

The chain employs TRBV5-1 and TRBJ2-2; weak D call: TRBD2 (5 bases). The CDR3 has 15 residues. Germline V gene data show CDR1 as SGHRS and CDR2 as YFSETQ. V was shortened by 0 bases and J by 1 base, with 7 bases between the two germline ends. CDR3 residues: CASSLGGMNTGELFF. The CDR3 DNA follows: TGCGCCAGCAGCTTGGGAGGGATGAACACCGGGGAGCTGTTTTTT.

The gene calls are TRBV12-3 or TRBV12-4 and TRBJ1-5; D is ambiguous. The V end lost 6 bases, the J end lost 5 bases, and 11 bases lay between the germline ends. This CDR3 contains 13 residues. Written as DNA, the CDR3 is TGTGCCAGCAGCCCCAACAGAGATCAGCCCCAGCATTTT. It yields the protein CASSPNRDQPQHF.

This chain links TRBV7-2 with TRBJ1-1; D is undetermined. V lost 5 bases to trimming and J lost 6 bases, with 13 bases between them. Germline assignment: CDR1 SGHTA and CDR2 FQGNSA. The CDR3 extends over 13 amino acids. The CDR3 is CASSPREGAEAFF. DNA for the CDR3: TGTGCCAGCAGCCCCCGTGAGGGTGCTGAAGCTTTCTTT.

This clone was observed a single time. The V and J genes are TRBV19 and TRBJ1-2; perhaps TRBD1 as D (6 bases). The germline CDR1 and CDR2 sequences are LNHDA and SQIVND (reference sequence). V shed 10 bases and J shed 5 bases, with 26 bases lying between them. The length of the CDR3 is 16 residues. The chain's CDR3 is CATQSGGSPTPYGYTF. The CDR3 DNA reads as TGTGCCACCCAAAGCGGGGGCTCTCCTACCCCTTATGGCTACACCTTC.

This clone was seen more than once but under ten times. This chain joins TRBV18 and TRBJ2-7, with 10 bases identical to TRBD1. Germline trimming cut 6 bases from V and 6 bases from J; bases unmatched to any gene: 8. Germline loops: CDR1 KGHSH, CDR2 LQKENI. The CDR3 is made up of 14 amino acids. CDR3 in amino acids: CASSTGQGVGEQYF. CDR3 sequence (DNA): TGTGCCAGCTCCACCGGACAGGGGGTTGGCGAGCAGTACTTC.

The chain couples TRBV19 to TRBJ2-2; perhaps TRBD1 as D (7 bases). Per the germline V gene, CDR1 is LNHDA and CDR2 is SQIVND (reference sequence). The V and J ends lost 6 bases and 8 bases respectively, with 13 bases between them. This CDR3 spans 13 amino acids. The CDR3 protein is CASSTGDSGELFF. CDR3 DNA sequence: TGTGCCAGTAGCACAGGGGACTCTGGGGAGCTGTTTTTT.

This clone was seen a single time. The CDR3 sequence: CASSYNLPGRDTQYF. CDR3 bases: TGTGCCAGCAGTTACAATCTCCCAGGGAGGGATACGCAGTATTTT. The rearrangement joins TRBV6-6 to TRBJ2-3; D may be TRBD2 (6 bases). V lost 2 bases and J 6 bases, leaving 15 bases between the germline ends. The germline V gene encodes CDR1 MNHNY and CDR2 SVGAGI (reference sequence). This CDR3 comprises 15 residues.

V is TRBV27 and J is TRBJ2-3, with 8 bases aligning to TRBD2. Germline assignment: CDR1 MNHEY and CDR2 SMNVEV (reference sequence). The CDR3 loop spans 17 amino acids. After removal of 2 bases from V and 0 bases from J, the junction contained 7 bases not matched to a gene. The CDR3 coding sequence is TGTGCCAGCAGTTTAAACGGGGGGGCCGGAAGCACAGATACGCAGTATTTT. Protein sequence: CASSLNGGAGSTDTQYF.

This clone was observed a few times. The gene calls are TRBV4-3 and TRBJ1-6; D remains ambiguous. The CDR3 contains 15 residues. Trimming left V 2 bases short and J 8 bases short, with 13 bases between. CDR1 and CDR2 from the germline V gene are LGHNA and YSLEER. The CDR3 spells CASSQTTGFDSPLHF. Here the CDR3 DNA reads TGCGCCAGCAGCCAAACGACGGGGTTTGATTCACCCCTCCACTTT.

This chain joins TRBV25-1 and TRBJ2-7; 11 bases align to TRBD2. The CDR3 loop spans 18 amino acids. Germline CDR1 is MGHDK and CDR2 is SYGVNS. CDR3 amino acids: CGGGLRASGGRYSYEQYF. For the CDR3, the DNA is TGTGGAGGGGGCTTGAGAGCTAGCGGGGGGCGATACTCCTACGAGCAGTACTTC.

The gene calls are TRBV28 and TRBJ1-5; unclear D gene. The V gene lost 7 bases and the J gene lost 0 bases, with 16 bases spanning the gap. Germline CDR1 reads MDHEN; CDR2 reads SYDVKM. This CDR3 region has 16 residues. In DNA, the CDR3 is TGTGCCAGCACCACTTCCGGAGGCATTAGCAATCAGCCCCAGCATTTT. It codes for CASTTSGGISNQPQHF.

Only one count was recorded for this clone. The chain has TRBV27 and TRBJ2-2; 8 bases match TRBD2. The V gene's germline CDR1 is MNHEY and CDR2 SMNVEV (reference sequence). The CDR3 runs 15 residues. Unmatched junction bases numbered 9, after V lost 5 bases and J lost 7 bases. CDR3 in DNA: TGTGCCAGCAGTCAAACCGGGACTAGAAGCGGGGAGCTGTTTTTT. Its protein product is CASSQTGTRSGELFF.

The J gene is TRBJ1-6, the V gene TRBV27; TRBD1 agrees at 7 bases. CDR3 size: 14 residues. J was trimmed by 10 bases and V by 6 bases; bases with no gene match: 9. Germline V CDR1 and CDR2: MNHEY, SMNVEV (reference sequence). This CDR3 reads CASRMTGQGSPLHF. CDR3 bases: TGTGCCAGCAGGATGACAGGGCAAGGGTCACCCCTCCACTTT.

CDR3 bases: TGTGCCAGCAGCGAGACAGGGATGAGAGGGGGCTACACCTTC. Protein: CASSETGMRGGYTF. The chain has TRBV27 and TRBJ1-2, with 7 positions matching TRBD1. The J segment lost 8 bases and the V segment lost 6 bases, leaving 12 bases of the junction unmatched. The CDR3 has 14 residues. CDR1 is MNHEY, CDR2 SMNVEV, per germline (reference sequence).

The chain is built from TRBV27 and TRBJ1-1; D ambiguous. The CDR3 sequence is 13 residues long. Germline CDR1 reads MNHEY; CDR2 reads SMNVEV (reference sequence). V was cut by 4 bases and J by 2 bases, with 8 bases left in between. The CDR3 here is CASSYAANTEAFF. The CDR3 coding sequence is TGTGCCAGCAGTTATGCGGCTAACACTGAAGCTTTCTTT.

CDR3 DNA: TGTGCCAGCAGCTTTAAATCGGGTGCCGATCGCACAGATACGCAGTATTTT. Its translation is CASSFKSGADRTDTQYF. The gene calls are TRBV7-9 and TRBJ2-3; D gene ambiguous. The CDR3 length is 17 residues. CDR1 and CDR2 (germline): SEHNR, FQNEAQ (reference sequence). Trimming removed 3 bases at V and 1 base at J, with 17 bases between.

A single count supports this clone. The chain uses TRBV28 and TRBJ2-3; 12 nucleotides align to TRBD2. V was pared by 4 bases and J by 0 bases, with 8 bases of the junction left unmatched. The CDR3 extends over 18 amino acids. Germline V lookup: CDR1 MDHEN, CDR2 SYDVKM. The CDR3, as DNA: TGTGCCAGCAGTTCACTAGCGGGGGGATACCCTAGCACAGATACGCAGTATTTT. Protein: CASSSLAGGYPSTDTQYF.